Given below is one T cell receptor beta chain in context. The entry originates in a study of CD8+ T cells in alopecia areata. Turning to the study itself: The study gave treated patients oral tofacitinib at 5 to 10 mg twice daily. Using the percentage of affected scalp area, treated patients' severity was scored.

The sample's treatment: oral pan-JAK inhibitor, 5-10 mg twice daily. The CDR3 is 14 amino acids. Germline V CDR1 and CDR2: SQVTM, ANQGSEA. Trimming left V 4 bases short and J 2 bases short, with 14 bases between. The authors extracted RNA and reverse transcribed it into cDNA as the sequencing template. Only in-frame clones appear in the TCRdb table, and some are missing; sequencing was by immunoSEQ multiplex PCR. The sample carries approximately 200,000 clones, more than 55% recorded once. The chain combines TRBV29-1 with TRBJ2-5; D ambiguous. Sequencing was performed on CD4+ T cells sorted from blood, taken at week 4, from a patient treated with tofacitinib. The receptor's source is a human donor with alopecia areata. CDR3 in amino acids: CSVAQPQVQETQYF. The CDR3 DNA follows: TGCAGCGTTGCCCAACCACAAGTTCAAGAGACCCAGTACTTC.